The rows below give T cell receptor beta chains drawn from one sample of a study of T cells in Graves' hyperthyroidism and ophthalmopathy. Each CDR3 protein gets one entry after TCRdb re-called the multiplex PCR reads with MiXCR. The table records about 610,000 distinct CDR3 sequences, roughly 15% of them present only once. The specimen sequenced was blood. Receptors were obtained from a woman aged 40 to 55 with Graves' ophthalmopathy. CDR3s include the opening cysteine and the closing phenylalanine or tryptophan. Fields, in order: V gene, clone size, CDR3 length, J gene, D gene, CDR3 DNA, CDR3 protein. D genes are given only for firm matches. Some rows mark clone size as missing; the rest say once, few, many or name a class of expanded clone.

V gene: TRBV20-1
clone size: NA
CDR3 length: 14
J gene: TRBJ1-2
D gene: NA
CDR3 DNA: TGCAGTGCTTACAACCGGGACAAAGACAATGGCTACACCTTC
CDR3 protein: CSAYNRDKDNGYTF

V gene: TRBV20-1
clone size: many
CDR3 length: 15
J gene: TRBJ2-7
D gene: NA
CDR3 DNA: TGCAGTGCTAGCCACCCGACAGTGAGCTCCTACGAGCAGTACTTC
CDR3 protein: CSASHPTVSSYEQYF

V gene: TRBV20-1
clone size: few
CDR3 length: 17
J gene: TRBJ2-1
D gene: TRBD2
CDR3 DNA: TGCAGTGCTAGAGGGGGGGGGGGTAGCGGGAGTTTGAATGAGCAGTTCTTC
CDR3 protein: CSARGGGGSGSLNEQFF

V gene: TRBV6-1
clone size: many
CDR3 length: 14
J gene: TRBJ1-5
D gene: NA
CDR3 DNA: TGTGCCAGCGTTGGACCAGATAGCAATCAGCCCCAGCATTTT
CDR3 protein: CASVGPDSNQPQHF

V gene: TRBV29-1
clone size: NA
CDR3 length: 13
J gene: TRBJ2-1
D gene: NA
CDR3 DNA: TGCAGCTCTCGGACAGAACTCTACAATGAGCAGTTCTTC
CDR3 protein: CSSRTELYNEQFF

V gene: TRBV20-1
clone size: many
CDR3 length: 12
J gene: TRBJ2-7
D gene: TRBD2
CDR3 DNA: TGCAGTGGTGCGGGAGGGGCCTACGAGCAGTACTTC
CDR3 protein: CSGAGGAYEQYF

V gene: TRBV11-2
clone size: many
CDR3 length: 14
J gene: TRBJ2-1
D gene: TRBD2
CDR3 DNA: TGTGCCAGCAGCCCGACTACGGGAGGACGTGAGCAGTTCTTC
CDR3 protein: CASSPTTGGREQFF

V gene: TRBV10-3
clone size: few
CDR3 length: 12
J gene: TRBJ2-1
D gene: NA
CDR3 DNA: TGTGCCATCCGGGACTCAAACAATGAGCAGTTCTTC
CDR3 protein: CAIRDSNNEQFF

V gene: TRBV11-2
clone size: many
CDR3 length: 16
J gene: TRBJ2-2
D gene: TRBD2
CDR3 DNA: TGTGCCAGCAGCTTAATGAAGGGACTAGCGACCGGGGAGCTGTTTTTT
CDR3 protein: CASSLMKGLATGELFF

V gene: TRBV6-1
clone size: NA
CDR3 length: 11
J gene: TRBJ2-1
D gene: NA
CDR3 DNA: TGTGCCAGCGCGGACGGAAATGAGCAGTTCTTC
CDR3 protein: CASADGNEQFF

V gene: TRBV6-1
clone size: few
CDR3 length: 13
J gene: TRBJ1-1
D gene: NA
CDR3 DNA: TGTGCCAGCGGACAGAACATGAACACTGAAGCTTTCTTT
CDR3 protein: CASGQNMNTEAFF

V gene: TRBV20-1
clone size: few
CDR3 length: 14
J gene: TRBJ1-1
D gene: TRBD1
CDR3 DNA: TGCAGTGCTAGTGACGCAGGGGGGAACACTGAAGCTTTCTTT
CDR3 protein: CSASDAGGNTEAFF

V gene: TRBV28
clone size: many
CDR3 length: 17
J gene: TRBJ1-2
D gene: TRBD1
CDR3 DNA: TGTGCCAGCAGCACCCTCGCGCCTCGGGACAGGGGCTATGGCTACACCTTC
CDR3 protein: CASSTLAPRDRGYGYTF